The rows below give T cell receptor beta chains drawn from one sample of a study of cytomegalovirus exposure and HLA in healthy donors. Sequencing used immunoSEQ multiplex PCR; TCRdb keeps in-frame clones, though not all of them. The sample holds approximately 170,000 clones, about 80% seen once. The sample was PBMCs. The source is a man younger than 30 in good health and CMV-seropositive. Both conserved end residues are part of each CDR3. Each record gives: J gene, V gene, CDR3 length, D gene, clone size, CDR3 protein, CDR3 DNA. The D gene is left open where the match is weak. Where a row states a size, it is once, few, many or the class of an expanded clone; other rows omit it.

>TRBJ2-3|TRBV6-4|20|-|few
CASSDSSLAPPLTSTDTQYF
TGTGCCAGCAGTGACTCGTCGCTAGCTCCCCCCCTCACGAGCACAGATACGCAGTATTTT
>TRBJ1-1|TRBV2|13|TRBD1|-
CASSGTADTEAFF
TGTGCCAGCTCCGGGACAGCGGATACTGAAGCTTTCTTT
>TRBJ2-6|TRBV27|16|TRBD1|-
CASSFTGGSGANVLTF
TGTGCCAGCAGTTTTACAGGGGGCTCTGGGGCCAACGTCCTGACTTTC
>TRBJ1-1|TRBV27|13|-|-
CASSKGLNTEAFF
TGTGCCAGCAGTAAGGGGTTGAACACTGAAGCTTTCTTT
>TRBJ1-4|TRBV30|15|-|-
CAWSVSTGPNEKLFF
TGTGCCTGGAGTGTCTCGACAGGACCGAATGAAAAACTGTTTTTT
>TRBJ1-5|TRBV6-6|16|TRBD1|-
CASSSVSRGGDQPQHF
TGTGCCAGCAGTTCCGTTTCGCGAGGGGGCGACCAGCCCCAGCATTTT
>TRBJ2-3|TRBV25-1|12|-|-
CASSVRGDTQYF
TGTGCCAGCAGTGTCCGAGGCGATACGCAGTATTTT
>TRBJ2-1|TRBV28|16|TRBD2|-
CASSFNSGRANNEQFF
TGTGCCAGCAGTTTCAATAGCGGGAGGGCCAACAATGAGCAGTTCTTC
>TRBJ2-3|TRBV25-1|14|TRBD1|-
CASSTGGGTDTQYF
TGTGCCAGCAGTACAGGGGGAGGCACAGATACGCAGTATTTT
>TRBJ2-2|TRBV5-1|15|-|-
CASSYTPDNTGELFF
TGCGCCAGCAGCTATACCCCAGATAACACCGGGGAGCTGTTTTTT
>TRBJ1-1|TRBV2|15|TRBD1|-
CASSGQDRVATEAFF
TGTGCCAGCAGTGGTCAGGACAGGGTGGCCACTGAAGCTTTCTTT
>TRBJ1-2|TRBV30|13|TRBD1|once
CAWSGTGRYGYTF
TGTGCCTGGAGTGGGACAGGGAGGTATGGCTACACCTTC
>TRBJ2-7|TRBV7-6|13|TRBD2|-
CASSSGPTYEQYF
TGTGCCAGCAGTAGCGGGCCGACCTACGAGCAGTACTTC
>TRBJ2-3|TRBV2|15|-|once
CASSEQGISTDTQYF
TGTGCCAGCAGTGAACAGGGAATTAGCACAGATACGCAGTATTTT
>TRBJ1-4|TRBV5-1|14|-|-
CASSETGINEKLFF
TGCGCCAGCAGCGAGACAGGAATTAATGAAAAACTGTTTTTT
>TRBJ2-1|TRBV4-3|15|-|few
CASSQGPTSTNEQFF
TGCGCCAGCAGCCAAGGTCCCACTAGCACCAATGAGCAGTTCTTC
>TRBJ2-3|TRBV27|15|TRBD2|-
CASSLREIGTDTQYF
TGTGCCAGCAGTTTGCGGGAGATCGGCACAGATACGCAGTATTTT
>TRBJ2-5|TRBV21-1|19|-|-
CASSMPRWTSGFWAETQYF
TGTGCCAGCAGCATGCCCCGATGGACTAGCGGGTTCTGGGCAGAGACCCAGTACTTC
>TRBJ1-5|TRBV6-1|13|-|-
CASSEREFQPQHF
TGTGCCAGCAGTGAAAGGGAGTTTCAGCCCCAGCATTTT
>TRBJ1-1|TRBV4-1|14|-|-
CASRRREQNTEAFF
TGCGCCAGCAGACGGCGGGAGCAGAACACTGAAGCTTTCTTT
>TRBJ2-3|TRBV6-1|15|TRBD1|once
CASSEGQHRTDTQYF
TGTGCCAGCAGCGAGGGACAGCACCGCACAGATACGCAGTATTTT
>TRBJ1-2|TRBV6-5|12|-|few
CASSSWEGGYTF
TGTGCCAGCAGTTCCTGGGAGGGTGGCTACACCTTC
>TRBJ2-7|TRBV7-2|15|TRBD2|-
CASSLVWREYREQYF
TGTGCCAGCAGCTTAGTTTGGCGGGAGTATCGGGAGCAGTACTTC